This entry concerns a single T cell receptor beta chain. Its matching antigen is unknown. The sample originates from a study of PD-L1 blockade in urothelial cancer. Findings and limits, study-wide: Patients with below-median pretreatment blood clonality survived longer.

The CDR3 runs 16 residues. V dropped 4 bases and J dropped 4; count of bases not matched to a gene: 3. CDR1 is MNHEY, CDR2 SMNVEV, per germline (reference sequence). Assay: immunoSEQ multiplex PCR; the TCRdb copy retains only in-frame clones and omits some. Counted here are some 120,000 clones, roughly 80% occurring once; the ten biggest clones make up around 3.2%. Time point reported: pretreatment peripheral blood. A total of 1 to 8 samples per patient were collected pretreatment and on-treatment. The sequence derives from a man in his forties or fifties with urothelial cancer. Material: PBMCs, obtained around atezolizumab (anti-PD-L1) treatment. The gene calls are TRBV27 and TRBJ2-1, with 14 bases fitting TRBD2. The CDR3 loop reads CASSSWTSGGYNEQFF. The CDR3 DNA is TGTGCCAGCAGTTCTTGGACTAGCGGGGGGTACAATGAGCAGTTCTTC.